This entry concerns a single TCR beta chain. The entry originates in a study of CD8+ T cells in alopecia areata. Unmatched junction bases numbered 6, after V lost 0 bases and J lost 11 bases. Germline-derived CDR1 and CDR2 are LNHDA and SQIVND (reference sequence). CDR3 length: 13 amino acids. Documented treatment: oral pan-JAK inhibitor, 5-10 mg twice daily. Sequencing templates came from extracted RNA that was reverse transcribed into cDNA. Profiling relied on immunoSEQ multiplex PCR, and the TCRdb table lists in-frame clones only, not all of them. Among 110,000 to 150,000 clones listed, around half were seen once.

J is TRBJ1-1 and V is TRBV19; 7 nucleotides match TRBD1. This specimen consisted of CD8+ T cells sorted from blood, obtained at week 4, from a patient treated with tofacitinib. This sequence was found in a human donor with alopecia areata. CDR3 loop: CASSIDGQAVAFF. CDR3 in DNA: TGTGCCAGTAGTATAGATGGACAGGCTGTTGCTTTCTTT.